This TCR beta chain emerged from a study of T cells in women clearing cervical HPV infection. The wider study: Case blood drawn at lesion detection; control blood after infection cleared. General study points: CIN3+ cases had significantly higher TCR repertoire richness than controls, but evenness did not differ.

CDR3 size: 14 residues. Per germline, CDR1 KGHSH and CDR2 LQKENI. The repertoire was sequenced with immunoSEQ multiplex PCR; TCRdb's copy has only in-frame clones and lacks some. The sample includes approximately 12,000 clones. A remark on this clone: Its antigen is currently unknown. With the read ending 3 residues before the CDR3 end, the germline J gene is used to fill in that end.

Dot-blot hybridization genotyped cervical HPV amplified with MY09/MY11 PCR. This sequence originates from a woman aged 18 to 75 with a cervical HPV16 infection that either progressed to CIN3+ or cleared (not recorded which). The material sequenced was blood buffy coat. The chain recombines TRBV18 with TRBJ1-1, with 7 positions matching TRBD1. The CDR3 loop is CASSPGQYTDTAFF. The sequenced part of the CDR3 DNA is TGTGCCAGCTCACCGGGACAGTACACAGATACG.